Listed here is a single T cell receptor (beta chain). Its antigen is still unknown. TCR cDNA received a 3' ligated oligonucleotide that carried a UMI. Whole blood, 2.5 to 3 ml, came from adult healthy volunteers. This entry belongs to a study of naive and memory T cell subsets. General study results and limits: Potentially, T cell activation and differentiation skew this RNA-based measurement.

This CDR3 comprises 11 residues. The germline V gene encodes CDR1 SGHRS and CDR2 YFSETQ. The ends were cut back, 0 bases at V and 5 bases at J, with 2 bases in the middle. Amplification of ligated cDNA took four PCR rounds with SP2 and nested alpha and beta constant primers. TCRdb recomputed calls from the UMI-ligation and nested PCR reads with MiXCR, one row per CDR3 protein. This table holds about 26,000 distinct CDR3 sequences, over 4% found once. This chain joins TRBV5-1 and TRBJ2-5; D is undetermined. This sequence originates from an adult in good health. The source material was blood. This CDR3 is CASSLEETQYF. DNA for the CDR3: TGCGCCAGCAGCTTGGAGGAGACCCAGTACTTC.